This entry lists 6 T cell receptor beta chains sequenced from one sample in a study of T-cell reconstitution after alpha-beta-depleted transplantation in children. Unique molecular identifiers were incorporated when the TCRbeta library was constructed. In TCRdb, the PCR reads were re-called with MiXCR into one record per CDR3 protein. The table lists a few hundred thousand distinct CDR3 sequences, 6.6% of them singletons. The source was PBMCs, collected before TCRalphabeta/CD19-depleted stem cell transplant. The receptors were sampled from a boy aged 2 to 10 with acute lymphoblastic leukemia, due to receive a stem cell transplant.

This chain uses TRBV28 with TRBJ2-5, with TRBD2 as a possible D gene (5 bases). The germline CDR1 and CDR2 sequences are MDHEN and SYDVKM. The CDR3 consists of 19 residues. V gave up 1 base and J gave up 5 bases, with 26 bases separating them. The CDR3 reads CASSLSLLRRGQAGETQYF. The CDR3 DNA sequence: TGTGCCAGCAGTTTATCTCTCCTTCGACGGGGTCAGGCTGGGGAGACCCAGTACTTC.

This clonotype was counted many times. The V call is TRBV11-2, the J call TRBJ2-1, with TRBD2 matching over 7 bases. Germline V gene lookup returns CDR1 SGHAT and CDR2 FQNNGV. J was trimmed by 6 bases and V by 6 bases; bases with no gene match: 11. The CDR3 has 15 residues. CDR3 residues: CASRTLSGRVNEQFF. DNA of the CDR3: TGTGCCAGCAGAACTTTAAGTGGGAGGGTCAATGAGCAGTTCTTC.

This clonotype showed up just a few times. This chain uses TRBV20-1 with TRBJ2-7; D might be TRBD2 (6 bases). Trimming removed 3 bases at V and 2 bases at J, with 14 bases between. Germline values: CDR1 DFQATT, CDR2 SNEGSKA (reference sequence). This CDR3 has 14 amino acids. The DNA for the CDR3 is TGCAGTGCTAGCCCTATGGAGGGGCCCTACGAGCAGTACTTC. Amino acids: CSASPMEGPYEQYF.

Notes on this clonotype: At one of its ends the junction is not consistent with the germline gene, which may arise from a read error. The chain employs TRBV12-3 or TRBV12-4 and TRBJ2-4; possible D gene TRBD1, 5 bases. This CDR3 comprises 19 residues. CDR3 nucleotides: TGTGCCAGCTGTTTTTGGGGCCAGGCAAGAGCCCTAGCCAAAAACATTCAGTACTTC. This translates into CASCFWGQARALAKNIQYF.

This sequence joins TRBV20-1 and TRBJ1-6, with D possibly being TRBD1 (6 bases). V lost 5 bases to trimming and J lost 10 bases, with 18 bases between them. CDR3 length: 14 residues. Germline lookup yields CDR1 DFQATT and CDR2 SNEGSKA (reference sequence). The CDR3 bases are TGCAGTGCTGGCCCGACAGGAACAGGGTCACCCCTCCACTTT. As protein: CSAGPTGTGSPLHF.

The sample holds many counts of this clonotype. V is TRBV7-2 and J is TRBJ2-1; D is ambiguous. The CDR3 has 14 residues. Trimming took 2 bases from V and 8 from J, leaving 13 bases between them. Germline values: CDR1 SGHTA, CDR2 FQGNSA. DNA of the CDR3: TGTGCCAGCAGCTTATACCCAGCGTCCGATGAGCAGTTCTTC. Its translation: CASSLYPASDEQFF.